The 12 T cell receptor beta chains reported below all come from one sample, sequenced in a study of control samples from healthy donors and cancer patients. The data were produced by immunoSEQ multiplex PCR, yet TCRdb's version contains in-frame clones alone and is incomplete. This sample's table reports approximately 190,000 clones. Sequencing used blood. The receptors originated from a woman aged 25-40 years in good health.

CDR3 coding DNA: TGCAGCGTTGGACCTGGACAGAGCTCCTACGAGCAGTACTTC. As protein: CSVGPGQSSYEQYF. The gene calls are TRBV29-1 and TRBJ2-7; maybe TRBD1 (6 bases). Trimming pared 4 bases from V and 0 bases from J, leaving 13 bases between. This CDR3 has 14 residues. The germline gives CDR1 SQVTM, CDR2 ANQGSEA.

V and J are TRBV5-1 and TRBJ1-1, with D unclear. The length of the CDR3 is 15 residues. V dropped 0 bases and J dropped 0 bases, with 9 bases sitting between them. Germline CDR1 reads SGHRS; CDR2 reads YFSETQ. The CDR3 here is CASSLAAGLNTEAFF. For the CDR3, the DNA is TGCGCCAGCAGCTTGGCCGCAGGACTGAACACTGAAGCTTTCTTT.

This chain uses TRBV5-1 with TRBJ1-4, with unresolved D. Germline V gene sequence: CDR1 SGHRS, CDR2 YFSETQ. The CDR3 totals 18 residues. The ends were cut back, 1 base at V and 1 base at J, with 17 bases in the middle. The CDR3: CASSLYSPTSGTNEKLFF. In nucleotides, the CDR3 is TGCGCCAGCAGCTTGTATTCACCCACCTCTGGAACTAATGAAAAACTGTTTTTT.

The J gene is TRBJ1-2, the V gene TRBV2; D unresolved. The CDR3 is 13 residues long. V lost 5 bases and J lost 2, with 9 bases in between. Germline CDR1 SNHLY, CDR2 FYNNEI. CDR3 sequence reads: CASSQDTNYGYTF. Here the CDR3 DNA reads TGTGCCAGCAGTCAAGACACGAACTATGGCTACACCTTC.

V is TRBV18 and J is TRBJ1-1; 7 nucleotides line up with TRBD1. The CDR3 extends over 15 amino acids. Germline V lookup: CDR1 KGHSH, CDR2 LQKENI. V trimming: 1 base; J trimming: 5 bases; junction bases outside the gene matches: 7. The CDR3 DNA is TGTGCCAGCTCACCACGACAGGGCGTGAGGACTGAAGCTTTCTTT. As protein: CASSPRQGVRTEAFF.

In nucleotides, the CDR3 is TGTGCCAGTAGCAACGGACAGGCTGGAAACACCATATATTTT. Translating gives CASSNGQAGNTIYF. The chain couples TRBV19 to TRBJ1-3; the match to TRBD1 covers 7 bases. The germline gives CDR1 LNHDA, CDR2 SQIVND (reference sequence). There are 14 residues in the CDR3. Losses at the gene ends were 6 bases for V and 2 bases for J; bases not matched to a gene: 4.

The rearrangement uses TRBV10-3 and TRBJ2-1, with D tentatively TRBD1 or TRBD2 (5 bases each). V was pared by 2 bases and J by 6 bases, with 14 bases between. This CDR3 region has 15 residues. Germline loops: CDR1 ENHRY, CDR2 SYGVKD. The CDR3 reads CAISEGTLSLNEQFF. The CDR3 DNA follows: TGTGCCATCAGTGAGGGGACGCTTTCCCTCAATGAGCAGTTCTTC.

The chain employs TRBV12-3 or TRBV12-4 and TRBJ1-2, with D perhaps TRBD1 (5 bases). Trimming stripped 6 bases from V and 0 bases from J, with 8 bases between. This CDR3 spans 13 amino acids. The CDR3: CASSGGPNYGYTF. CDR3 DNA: TGTGCCAGCAGCGGGGGACCTAACTATGGCTACACCTTC.

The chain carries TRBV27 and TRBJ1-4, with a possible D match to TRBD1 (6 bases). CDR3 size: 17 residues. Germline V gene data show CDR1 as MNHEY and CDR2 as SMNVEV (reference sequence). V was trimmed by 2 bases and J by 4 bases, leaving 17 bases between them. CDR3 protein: CASSLAGGWFINEKLFF. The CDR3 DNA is TGTGCCAGCAGTTTAGCTGGGGGCTGGTTCATTAATGAAAAACTGTTTTTT.

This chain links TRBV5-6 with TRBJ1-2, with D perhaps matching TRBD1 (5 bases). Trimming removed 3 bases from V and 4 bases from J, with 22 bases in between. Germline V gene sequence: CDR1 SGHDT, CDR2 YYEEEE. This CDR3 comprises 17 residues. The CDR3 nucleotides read TGTGCCAGCAGCTATGACTCGAACGACAGCAGATTCTATGGCTACACCTTC. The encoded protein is CASSYDSNDSRFYGYTF.

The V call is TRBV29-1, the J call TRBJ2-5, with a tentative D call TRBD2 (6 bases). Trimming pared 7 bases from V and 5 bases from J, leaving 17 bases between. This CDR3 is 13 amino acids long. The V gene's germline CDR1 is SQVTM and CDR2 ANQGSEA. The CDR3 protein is CSAERRGQETQYF. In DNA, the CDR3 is TGCAGCGCCGAGAGGAGGGGTCAGGAGACCCAGTACTTC.

CDR3 sequence: CASRELYRDRNQPQHF. Here the CDR3 DNA reads TGTGCCAGCAGGGAACTTTACAGGGACCGCAATCAGCCCCAGCATTTT. This sequence joins TRBV6-1 and TRBJ1-5; D might be TRBD1 (6 bases). The CDR3 extends over 16 amino acids. Trimming left V 6 bases short and J 2 bases short, with 17 bases between. Looked up from germline, CDR1 is MNHNS and CDR2 is SASEGT.